This note documents a single T cell receptor beta chain sequence. This clonotype was detected only a few times. No antigen is known for it. Base qualities are not at hand, and no much larger clone is one base apart. The reads were generated on an Illumina NovaSeq 6000. TCR cDNA was made using 5'RACE template switching, a step that added a universal primer site and unique molecular identifiers. Priming for cDNA synthesis came from both the TCR alpha and TCR beta constant segments. Libraries were amplified in two PCR steps, with sample barcodes and sequencing adapters added in the second step. Sequencing of libraries was done on Illumina HiSeq 2500 (2x100 bp) or NovaSeq (2x150 bp). The study's own analysis went as follows. Demultiplexing of reads and collapsing into UMI consensus sequences were performed with MIGEC, and V(D)J alignment was carried out with MiXCR. Clonotypes responding to the vaccine were identified with edgeR on replicate PBMC samples, with the criteria of FDR below 0.01 and a log2 fold change above 5 up to day 15. Bulk clonotypes were assigned CD4 or CD8 identity according to which sequenced CD4 or CD8 repertoire held them at higher abundance. TCRdb ran its own pipeline on the public reads, namely fastp trimming at Q25 and MiXCR clone calling, and kept in-frame beta chains. Identical CDR3 protein sequences are pooled into one entry, listed with their most common genes and DNA. Here the V and J calls rest on TCRdb's processing, not on the authors' analysis. This sample has some 220,000 distinct CDR3 sequences in its table, and roughly 3.3% of those were observed once. The ten most abundant clones make up approximately 3.5% of the sample.

This sample is drawn from a study of T cells after yellow fever vaccination (dated by TCRdb to about 2019). With regard to the full study: Libraries from fractions with low cell numbers were prepared with the SMART-Seq v4 Ultra Low Input RNA kit. To follow T-cell clones before and after both primary and booster YFV17D yellow fever vaccination, bulk TCR alpha and beta repertoires underwent longitudinal sequencing. Two healthy male donors made up the cohort, one aged 18 to 29 years and the other aged 30 to 40 years. Blood was collected at multiple timepoints before and after primary and secondary immunization, and bulk PBMC replicates and cell subsets were isolated. Overall results and qualifications from the work: Compared with the primary T-cell response, the secondary T-cell response was faster but weaker, reaching its peak on day 5 rather than on day 15. Because abundant contaminating clonotypes from the bulk population could be contained in FACS-sorted repertoires, computational filtering was required. Most clones expanded after primary vaccination were re-detected after the booster (approximately 96% of CD4 and about 88% of CD8), suggesting broad memory maintenance. Because the study included only two donors, the extent to which the findings can be generalized is limited. A small fraction of clonotypes showed up in both the CD4 and CD8 compartments, probably as a result of convergent recombination.

The treatment or condition label corresponds to: live attenuated yellow fever vaccine strain. A standard Ficoll-Paque protocol was used to isolate PBMCs from peripheral blood. Dynabeads CD4 and CD8 positive selection kits were used to isolate CD4 and CD8 T-cell fractions. RNA was extracted with TriZol from bulk PBMCs, CD4 and CD8 fractions, and dextramer-positive and dextramer-negative fractions. Its CDR3 holds 14 amino acids, cysteine through phenylalanine. Only CDR3 DNA is held: 42 bases, read in frame from base 1. A distance of 9 bases separates the germline ends of V and J, which lose 2 bases and 2 bases respectively. The germline V gene gives CDR1 as SGHDT and CDR2 as YYEEEE.

Here the chain combines TRBV5-6 and TRBJ2-3; no D gene can be assigned with confidence. The sequence was collected from a man between 18 and 35 years old who received the YFV17D yellow fever vaccine. The input for sequencing was CD4+ T cells sorted from PBMCs, taken 10 days after the yellow fever booster vaccination. The DNA sequence is as follows: TGTGCCAGCAGCTTTATGGCTTTCACAGATACGCAGTATTTT. Its protein product is CASSFMAFTDTQYF.